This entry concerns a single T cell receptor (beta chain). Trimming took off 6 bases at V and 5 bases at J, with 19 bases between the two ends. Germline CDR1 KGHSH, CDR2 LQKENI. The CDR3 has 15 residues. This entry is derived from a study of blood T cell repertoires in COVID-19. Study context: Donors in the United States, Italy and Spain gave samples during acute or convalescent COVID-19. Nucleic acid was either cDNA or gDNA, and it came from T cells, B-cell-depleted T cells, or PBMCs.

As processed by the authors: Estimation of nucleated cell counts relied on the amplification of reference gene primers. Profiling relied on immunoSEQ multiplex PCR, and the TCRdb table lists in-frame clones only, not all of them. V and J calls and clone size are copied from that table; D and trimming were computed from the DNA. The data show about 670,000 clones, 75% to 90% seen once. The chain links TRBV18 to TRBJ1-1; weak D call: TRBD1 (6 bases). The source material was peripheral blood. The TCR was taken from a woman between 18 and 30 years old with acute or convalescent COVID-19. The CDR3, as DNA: TGTGCCAGCTCGCCCGCTCAACAGGGCTTGACTGAAGCTTTCTTT. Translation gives CASSPAQQGLTEAFF.